The 19 T cell receptor beta chains given below trace back to one sample, sequenced in a study of Graves' ophthalmopathy and Graves' hyperthyroidism. RNA transcripts provided the template for amplifying TCR beta CDR3 regions. Second-round multiplex PCR came after a first-round RT-PCR that employed HTBI primers. MiXCR, applied by TCRdb to the multiplex PCR reads, yields one record per CDR3 protein. This table holds some 380,000 distinct CDR3 sequences, 15% to 17% found once. Sequenced sample: peripheral blood. Receptors originate from a woman aged 18-29 years with stable Graves' hyperthyroidism.

This clonotype was seen a handful of times. V gene TRBV7-8 combines with J gene TRBJ2-7; a weak D match, TRBD1 (6 bases). The CDR3 loop spans 16 amino acids. Germline loops: CDR1 SGHVS, CDR2 FQNEAQ. Trimming took 5 bases from V and 1 from J, leaving 18 bases between them. CDR3 sequence (DNA): TGTGCCAGCAGCACCGACACGGGACACTCGTCCTACGAGCAGTACTTC. Protein product: CASSTDTGHSSYEQYF.

This chain connects TRBV12-3 or TRBV12-4 to TRBJ2-3; D is unclear. Trimming took 3 bases from V and 1 from J, leaving 14 bases between them. The CDR3 runs to 16 residues. In DNA, the CDR3 is TGTGCCAGCAGTTTTACCCCGATAGACGGCACAGATACGCAGTATTTT. Translated: CASSFTPIDGTDTQYF.

This clonotype was observed many times. The chain carries TRBV6-5 and TRBJ1-1, with 7 bases that match TRBD1. The germline CDR1 and CDR2 sequences are MNHEY and SVGAGI. With V trimmed by 6 bases and J by 1 base, 5 bases remained unmatched. The CDR3 has 14 amino acids. The CDR3 bases are TGTGCCAGCAGCCCTAGACAGGGGAACACTGAAGCTTTCTTT. It codes for CASSPRQGNTEAFF.

This clonotype was observed many times. The chain joins TRBV19 to TRBJ1-5, with TRBD1 matching over 8 bases. Germline loops: CDR1 LNHDA, CDR2 SQIVND (reference sequence). CDR3 length equals 15 residues. J gave up 5 bases and V 4 bases, and 7 bases lay outside the gene matches. DNA of the CDR3: TGTGCCAGTAGTACCCGGGACAGGCGGGATCAGCCCCAGCATTTT. The encoded protein is CASSTRDRRDQPQHF.

This clonotype was recorded at least ten times. The V call is TRBV29-1, the J call TRBJ1-1; TRBD1 is a possible D gene (5 bases). Trimming took off 2 bases at V and 5 bases at J, with 12 bases between the two ends. This CDR3 spans 13 amino acids. Germline V gene data show CDR1 as SQVTM and CDR2 as ANQGSEA. CDR3 DNA: TGCAGCGTTGAATCGGGGGGTATGACTGAAGCTTTCTTT. It specifies CSVESGGMTEAFF.

This clonotype was detected many times. This sequence joins TRBV6-1 and TRBJ1-1; 11 bases match TRBD1. CDR1 and CDR2 (germline): MNHNS, SASEGT. The CDR3 extends over 15 amino acids. Losses at the gene ends were 6 bases for V and 8 bases for J; bases not matched to a gene: 11. CDR3 nucleotides: TGTGCCAGCAGCACCGTTCGGACAGGGGGCAGGGAAGCTTTCTTT. It is translated as CASSTVRTGGREAFF.

To note about this clonotype: The junction departs from the called germline gene at one end, perhaps through a read error. The chain is built from TRBV6-1 and TRBJ2-7, with D perhaps TRBD2 (6 bases). The germline gives CDR1 MNHNS, CDR2 SASEGT. The CDR3 has 13 amino acids. This chain's CDR3 is CVSRGDLINEQYF. The CDR3 DNA follows: TGTGTCAGCAGAGGGGACTTGATCAACGAGCAGTACTTC.

As concerns this clonotype: The junction differs from germline at one of its ends, possibly a read error. The chain joins TRBV28 to TRBJ1-2, with D perhaps TRBD1 (5 bases). The length of the CDR3 is 13 residues. The germline V gene encodes CDR1 MDHEN and CDR2 SYDVKM. In DNA form, the CDR3 reads TGTGCCAGCAGTTTCACGGGGACCGCCAGCTACATCTTC. It codes for CASSFTGTASYIF.

V usage is TRBV6-2 or TRBV6-3 and J usage is TRBJ1-5; D may be TRBD1 (6 bases). With 8 bases removed from V and 6 bases from J, the gap between germline ends came to 14 bases. The CDR3 runs 13 residues. Germline lookup yields CDR1 MNHEY and CDR2 SVGEGT. The CDR3 nucleotides read TGTGCCAGCCATACAGGGTATAGTCAGCCCCAGCATTTT. It specifies CASHTGYSQPQHF.

This clonotype was detected ten times or more. The chain has TRBV10-1 and TRBJ2-2, with D tentatively TRBD1 or TRBD2 (5 bases each). The CDR3 runs to 14 residues. The germline V and J ends were trimmed by 5 bases and 5 bases, with 12 bases remaining between them. Germline CDR1 WNHNN, CDR2 SYGVQD (reference sequence). The CDR3 here is CASSLTRGTGELFF. CDR3 DNA: TGCGCCAGCAGTCTAACGAGGGGTACCGGGGAGCTGTTTTTT.

There are a few counts of this clonotype. V gene TRBV12-3 or TRBV12-4 combines with J gene TRBJ1-5; a weak D match, TRBD1 (6 bases). V was trimmed by 7 bases and J by 0 bases, leaving 19 bases between them. The CDR3 has 17 amino acids. Here the CDR3 reads CASTRGAGFNSNQPQHF. The CDR3 coding sequence is TGTGCCAGCACCCGGGGGGCAGGGTTTAATAGCAATCAGCCCCAGCATTTT.

The sample holds a few counts of this clonotype. V usage is TRBV7-2 and J usage is TRBJ1-1, with D possibly being TRBD1 (5 bases). The germline V gene encodes CDR1 SGHTA and CDR2 FQGNSA. This CDR3 is 15 amino acids long. V was pared by 4 bases and J by 0 bases, with 12 bases between. CDR3 nucleotides: TGTGCCAGCAGCTCATCGACAGCCATGAACACTGAAGCTTTCTTT. It is translated as CASSSSTAMNTEAFF.

In this sample, this clonotype turned up many times. This chain uses TRBV6-8 with TRBJ1-5, with 7 nucleotides matching TRBD1. V lost 8 bases to trimming and J lost 6 bases; unmatched junction nucleotides: 25. Looked up from germline, CDR1 is MNHGY and CDR2 is SAAAGT. This CDR3 is built from 19 residues. The CDR3 loop reads CASWIGGRDAQGLGQPQHF. CDR3 bases: TGTGCCAGCTGGATAGGGGGCCGGGACGCACAGGGGCTAGGTCAGCCCCAGCATTTT.

This clonotype has a count of ten or more. The rearrangement links TRBV6-5 to TRBJ1-6; TRBD1 matches at 9 bases. Trimming took 2 bases from V and 0 from J; bases not matched to a gene: 11. The CDR3 is 20 amino acids. CDR1 is MNHEY, CDR2 SVGAGI, per germline. Written as DNA, the CDR3 is TGTGCCAGCAGTTACGAGGGGGACAGGGACTTAAGCTCCTATAATTCACCCCTCCACTTT. The encoded protein is CASSYEGDRDLSSYNSPLHF.

The CDR3 DNA follows: TGTGCCAGCAGCTTTATGGGGCTCTCTGGAAACACCATATATTTT. Protein product: CASSFMGLSGNTIYF. The V and J genes are TRBV7-9 and TRBJ1-3; maybe TRBD1 (5 bases). CDR3 length: 15 residues. Germline CDR1 is SEHNR and CDR2 is FQNEAQ (reference sequence). Trimming pared 3 bases from V and 0 bases from J, leaving 9 bases between. Variable domain in full (rest from reference TRBV7-9 and TRBJ1-3): DTGVSQNPRHKITKRGQNVTFRCDPISEHNRLYWYRQTLGQGPEFLTYFQNEAQLEKSRLLSDRFSAERPKGSFSTLEIQRTEQGDSAMYLCASSFMGLSGNTIYFGEGSWLTVV.

This clonotype was seen only once. The V and J genes are TRBV4-1 and TRBJ2-7; possibly TRBD2 for D (7 bases). CDR3 length equals 13 residues. V lost 4 bases, J lost 3 bases, and 10 bases lay in between. Germline lookup yields CDR1 MGHRA and CDR2 YSYEKL. The CDR3 DNA is TGCGCCAGCAGCCGGGAGGGGGGCTACGAGCAGTACTTC. Residues: CASSREGGYEQYF.

This clonotype has at least ten counts. V gene TRBV18 combines with J gene TRBJ2-5; perhaps D is TRBD1 or TRBD2 (5 bases each). Germline CDR1 reads KGHSH; CDR2 reads LQKENI. Between the trimmed V and J ends, which lost 3 bases and 5 bases, there was a span of 10 bases. The CDR3 is made up of 13 amino acids. The CDR3 sequence is CASSPDRDETQYF. The DNA for the CDR3 is TGTGCCAGCTCACCGGATAGGGACGAGACCCAGTACTTC.

This clonotype was seen repeatedly, ten times or more. The rearrangement links TRBV11-3 to TRBJ2-2, with a weak D call TRBD1 (5 bases). The CDR3 runs to 18 residues. CDR1 SGHNT and CDR2 YENEEA come from the germline V gene. The germline V and J ends were trimmed by 7 bases and 4 bases, with 25 bases remaining between them. The CDR3 region is CASNVLGAGPGFTGELFF. The DNA of the CDR3 is TGTGCCAGCAACGTTCTCGGAGCAGGGCCAGGGTTCACCGGGGAGCTGTTTTTT. Filled out from reference TRBV11-3 and TRBJ2-2, the complete variable domain reads EAGVVQSPRYKIIEKKQPVAFWCNPISGHNTLYWYLQNLGQGPELLIRYENEEAVDDSQLPKDRFSAERLKGVDSTLKIQPAELGDSAVYLCASNVLGAGPGFTGELFFGEGSRLTVL.

Ten or more counts support this clonotype. The chain carries TRBV29-1 and TRBJ1-1, with D uncertain. Trimming shortened V by 4 bases and J by 1 base, and 7 bases separated the two germline ends. The CDR3 covers 12 residues. Germline V lookup: CDR1 SQVTM, CDR2 ANQGSEA. The CDR3 coding sequence is TGCAGCGTTGTAGCCCCGAACACTGAAGCTTTCTTT. This translates into CSVVAPNTEAFF.